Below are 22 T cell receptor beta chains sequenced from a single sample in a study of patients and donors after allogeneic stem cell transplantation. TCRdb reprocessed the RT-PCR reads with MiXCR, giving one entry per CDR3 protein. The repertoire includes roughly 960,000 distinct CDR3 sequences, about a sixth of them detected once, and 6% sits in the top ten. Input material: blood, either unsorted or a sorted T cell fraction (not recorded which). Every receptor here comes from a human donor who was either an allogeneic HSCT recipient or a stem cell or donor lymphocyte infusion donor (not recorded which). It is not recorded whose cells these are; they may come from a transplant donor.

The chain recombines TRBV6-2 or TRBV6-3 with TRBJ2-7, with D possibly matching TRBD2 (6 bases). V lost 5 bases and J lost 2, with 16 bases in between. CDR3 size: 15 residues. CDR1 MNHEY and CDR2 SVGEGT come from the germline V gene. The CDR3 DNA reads TGTGCCAGCAGTCCCGGAAGCGGGCCCGCCTACGAGCAGTACTTC. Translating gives CASSPGSGPAYEQYF.

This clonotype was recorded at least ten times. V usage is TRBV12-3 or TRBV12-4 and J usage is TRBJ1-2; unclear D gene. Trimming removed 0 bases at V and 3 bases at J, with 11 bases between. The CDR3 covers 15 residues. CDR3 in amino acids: CASSLALGGYYGYTF. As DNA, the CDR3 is TGTGCCAGCAGTTTAGCGCTGGGCGGTTACTATGGCTACACCTTC.

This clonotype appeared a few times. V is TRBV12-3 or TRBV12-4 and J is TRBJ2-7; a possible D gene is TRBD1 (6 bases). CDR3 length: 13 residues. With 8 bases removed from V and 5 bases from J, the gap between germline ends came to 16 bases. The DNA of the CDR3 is TGTGCCAGCGGCCGACAGGCCTTCGACGAGCAGTACTTC. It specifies CASGRQAFDEQYF.

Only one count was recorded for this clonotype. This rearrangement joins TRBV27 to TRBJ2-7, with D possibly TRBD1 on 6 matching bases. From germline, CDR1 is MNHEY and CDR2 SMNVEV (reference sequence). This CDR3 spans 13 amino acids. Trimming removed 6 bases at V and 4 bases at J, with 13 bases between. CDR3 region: CASRVQGSYEQYF. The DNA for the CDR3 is TGTGCCAGCAGAGTACAGGGCAGTTACGAGCAGTACTTC.

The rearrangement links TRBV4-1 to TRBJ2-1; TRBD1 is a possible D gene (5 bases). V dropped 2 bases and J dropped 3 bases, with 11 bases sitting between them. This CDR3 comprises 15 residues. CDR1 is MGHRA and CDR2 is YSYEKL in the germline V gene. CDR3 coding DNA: TGCGCCAGCAGCCAATCATTGGGGCACTACAATGAGCAGTTCTTC. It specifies CASSQSLGHYNEQFF.

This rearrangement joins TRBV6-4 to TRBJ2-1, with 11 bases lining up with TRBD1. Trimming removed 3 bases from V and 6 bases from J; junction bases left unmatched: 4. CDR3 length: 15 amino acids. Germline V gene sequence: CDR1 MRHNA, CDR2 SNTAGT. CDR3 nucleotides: TGTGCCAGCAGTGAAGTCGGGACAGGGGGCAATGAGCAGTTCTTC. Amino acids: CASSEVGTGGNEQFF.

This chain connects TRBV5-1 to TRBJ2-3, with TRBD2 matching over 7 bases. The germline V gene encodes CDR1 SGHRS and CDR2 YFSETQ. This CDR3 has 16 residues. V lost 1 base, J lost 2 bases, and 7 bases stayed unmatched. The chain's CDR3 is CASSLSSGVFTDTQYF. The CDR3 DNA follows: TGCGCCAGCAGCTTGTCTAGCGGAGTGTTCACAGATACGCAGTATTTT.

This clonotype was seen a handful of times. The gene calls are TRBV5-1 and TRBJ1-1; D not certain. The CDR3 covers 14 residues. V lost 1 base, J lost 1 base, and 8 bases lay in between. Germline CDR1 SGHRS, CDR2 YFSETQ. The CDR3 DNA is TGCGCCAGCAGCTTGTTCAGTGCGAACACTGAAGCTTTCTTT. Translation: CASSLFSANTEAFF.

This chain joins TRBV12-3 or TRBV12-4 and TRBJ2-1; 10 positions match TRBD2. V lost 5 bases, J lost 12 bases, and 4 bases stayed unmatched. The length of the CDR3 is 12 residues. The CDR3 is CASSPSGSRQFF. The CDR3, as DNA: TGTGCCAGCAGTCCTAGCGGGAGTCGGCAGTTCTTC.

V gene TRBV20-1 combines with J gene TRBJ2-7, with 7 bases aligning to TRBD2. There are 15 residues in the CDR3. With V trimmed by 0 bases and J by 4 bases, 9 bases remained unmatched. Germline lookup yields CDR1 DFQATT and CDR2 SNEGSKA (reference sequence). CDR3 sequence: CSARDGGGVSYEQYF. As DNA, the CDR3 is TGCAGTGCTAGAGATGGGGGAGGGGTTTCGTACGAGCAGTACTTC.

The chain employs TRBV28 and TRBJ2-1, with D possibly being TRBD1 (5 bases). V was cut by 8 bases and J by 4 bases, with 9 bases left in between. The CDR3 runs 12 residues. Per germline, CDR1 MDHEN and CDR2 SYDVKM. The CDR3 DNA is TGTGCCAGCCAGACAGAGTACAATGAGCAGTTCTTC. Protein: CASQTEYNEQFF.

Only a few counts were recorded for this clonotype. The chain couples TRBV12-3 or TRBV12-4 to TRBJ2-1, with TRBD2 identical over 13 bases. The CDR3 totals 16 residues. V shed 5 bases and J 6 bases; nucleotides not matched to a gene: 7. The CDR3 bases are TGTGCCAGCAGTCACATCACTAGCGGGGGGGGCAATGAGCAGTTCTTC. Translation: CASSHITSGGGNEQFF.

In DNA, the CDR3 is TGTGCCAGCAGTTCACCGGGACAGATGAACACTGAAGCTTTCTTT. Translating it yields CASSSPGQMNTEAFF. The chain uses TRBV7-2 and TRBJ1-1, with 7 bases matching TRBD1. Unmatched junction bases numbered 7, after V lost 6 bases and J lost 0 bases. Germline loops: CDR1 SGHTA, CDR2 FQGNSA. This CDR3 has 15 residues.

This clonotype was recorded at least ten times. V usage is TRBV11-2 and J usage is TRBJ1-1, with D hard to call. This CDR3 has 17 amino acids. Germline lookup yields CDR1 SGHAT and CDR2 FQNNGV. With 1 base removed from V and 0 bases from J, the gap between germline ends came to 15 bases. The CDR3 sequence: CASSLVSPGNMNTEAFF. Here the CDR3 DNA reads TGTGCCAGCAGCTTAGTTTCCCCCGGGAACATGAACACTGAAGCTTTCTTT.

CDR3 sequence reads: CASSASGGKETQYF. CDR3 DNA sequence: TGTGCCAGCAGCGCCTCCGGGGGGAAAGAGACCCAGTACTTC. The V and J genes are TRBV9 and TRBJ2-5; 7 nucleotides agree with TRBD2. J gave up 3 bases and V 3 bases, and 5 bases lay outside the gene matches. Germline CDR1 SGDLS, CDR2 YYNGEE. The CDR3 has 14 residues.

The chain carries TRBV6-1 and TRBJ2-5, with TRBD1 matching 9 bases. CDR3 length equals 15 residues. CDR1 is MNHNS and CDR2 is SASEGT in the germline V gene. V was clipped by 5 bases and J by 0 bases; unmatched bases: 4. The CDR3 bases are TGTGCCAGCAGTACGACAGGGGGGGACCAAGAGACCCAGTACTTC. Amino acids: CASSTTGGDQETQYF.

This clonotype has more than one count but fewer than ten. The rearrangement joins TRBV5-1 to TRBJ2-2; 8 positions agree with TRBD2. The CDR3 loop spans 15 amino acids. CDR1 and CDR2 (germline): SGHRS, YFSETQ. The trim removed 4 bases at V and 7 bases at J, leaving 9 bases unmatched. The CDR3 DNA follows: TGCGCCAGCAGCGTCGGGACTAGTAAACACGGGGAGCTGTTTTTT. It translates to CASSVGTSKHGELFF.

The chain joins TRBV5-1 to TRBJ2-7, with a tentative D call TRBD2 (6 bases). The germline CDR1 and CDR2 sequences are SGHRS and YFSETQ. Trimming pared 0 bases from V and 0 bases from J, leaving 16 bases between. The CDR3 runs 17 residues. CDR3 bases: TGCGCCAGCAGCTTGGTGTTCGGGACTGAATACTCCTACGAGCAGTACTTC. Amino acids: CASSLVFGTEYSYEQYF.

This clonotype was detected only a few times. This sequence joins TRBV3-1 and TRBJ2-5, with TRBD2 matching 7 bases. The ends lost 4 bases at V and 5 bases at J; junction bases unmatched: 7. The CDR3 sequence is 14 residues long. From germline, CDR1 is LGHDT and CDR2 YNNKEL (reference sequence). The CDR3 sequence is CASSRLAAVETQYF. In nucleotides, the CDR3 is TGTGCCAGCAGCCGGCTAGCGGCGGTCGAGACCCAGTACTTC.

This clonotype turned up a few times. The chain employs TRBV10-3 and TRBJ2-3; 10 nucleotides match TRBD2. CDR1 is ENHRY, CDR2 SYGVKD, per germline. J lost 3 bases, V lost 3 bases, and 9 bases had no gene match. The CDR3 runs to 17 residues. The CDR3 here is CAISESRAGGRTDTQYF. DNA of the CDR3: TGTGCCATCAGTGAATCGAGAGCGGGGGGGCGGACAGATACGCAGTATTTT.

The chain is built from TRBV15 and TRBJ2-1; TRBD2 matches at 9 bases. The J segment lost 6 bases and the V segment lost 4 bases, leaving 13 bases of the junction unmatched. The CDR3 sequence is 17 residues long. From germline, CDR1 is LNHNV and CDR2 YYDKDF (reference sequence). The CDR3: CATSIGGGRVLSNEQFF. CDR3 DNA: TGTGCCACCAGCATTGGGGGCGGGAGGGTCCTTAGCAATGAGCAGTTCTTC.

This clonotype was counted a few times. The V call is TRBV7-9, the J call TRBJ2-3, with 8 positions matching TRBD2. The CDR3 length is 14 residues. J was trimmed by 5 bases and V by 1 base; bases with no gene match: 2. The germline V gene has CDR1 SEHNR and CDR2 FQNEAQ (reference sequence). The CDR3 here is CASSLVLAGDTQYF. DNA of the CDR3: TGTGCCAGCAGCTTAGTTCTAGCGGGAGATACGCAGTATTTT.